The clone carrying this T cell receptor (beta chain) was seen many times. A single record per CDR3 protein comes from TCRdb applying MiXCR to the reads. The table includes roughly 250,000 distinct CDR3 sequences, less than 35% detected once. The data originate from a study of kidney transplant recipient with SARS-CoV-2 infection. The CDR3 has 13 residues. Trimming cost V 6 bases and J 8 bases, with 16 bases left between them. Germline V gives CDR1 SNHLY, CDR2 FYNNEI. This TCR derives from a young adult male patient who had COVID-19 and was a kidney transplant recipient. Some T cells could come from the graft donor. The sample consisted of a blood sample, taken at baseline and on day 111 from a kidney transplant recipient. The V and J genes are TRBV2 and TRBJ1-1, with D possibly being TRBD1 (6 bases). The CDR3 DNA reads TGTGCCAGCAGCGTCTACAGGGACCAAGAAGCTTTCTTT. Residues: CASSVYRDQEAFF.